The present TCR beta chain was sequenced within a study of metastatic and nonmetastatic thyroid tumors. Whole-study findings and limits: Benign nodules were reported to have significantly lower TCR beta diversity than malignant thyroid tumors, in blood and tumor.

The CDR3 loop spans 15 amino acids. Germline V lookup: CDR1 SEHNR, CDR2 FQNEAQ (reference sequence). The germline V and J ends were trimmed by 5 bases and 2 bases, with 15 bases remaining between them. TCRdb reanalyzed the PCR reads with MiXCR. This sample has under 5,000 clones, with 30% to 40% found just once. Points on this clone: As yet, its antigen is unknown.

Not a single patient had been given any form of treatment at any point before undergoing thyroid surgery. The source is a female donor with papillary thyroid cancer or a benign thyroid nodule (not recorded which). Some clones in this sample may be carry-over from other donors' samples. The chain links TRBV7-9 to TRBJ1-2; the D is unclear. Sequenced input: adjacent normal tissue. CDR3 DNA sequence: TGTGCCAGCAGCGTCGAGCGGGTGACGAACTATGGCTACACCTTC. Its protein is CASSVERVTNYGYTF.